The 26 T cell receptor beta chains presented below share a single source sample, sequenced in a study of cytomegalovirus exposure and HLA in healthy donors. PCR used 60 Vbeta primers and 13 Jbeta primers. Clones were sequenced by immunoSEQ multiplex PCR, and TCRdb holds only the in-frame ones, with some missing. Seen here are roughly 130,000 clones, about 80% observed once, and the top ten hold roughly 3%. Sequencing was performed on PBMCs. Receptor source: a male donor in good health and CMV-seronegative.

The chain carries TRBV21-1 and TRBJ2-7; TRBD1 was called by the table and not checked on the DNA. TRBV21-1 is reported as a pseudogene. The CDR3 contains 15 residues. CDR3 sequence reads: CASSKLDREVDEQYF. Here the CDR3 DNA reads TGTGCCAGCAGCAAACTGGACAGGGAAGTCGACGAGCAGTACTTC.

The V call is TRBV7-3, the J call TRBJ1-2, with 7 nucleotides matching TRBD1. The CDR3 is 14 amino acids. Germline CDR1 SGHTA, CDR2 FQGTGA. The ends lost 0 bases at V and 8 bases at J; junction bases unmatched: 6. The CDR3 nucleotides are TGTGCCAGCAGCTTAACGACAGGGCGTCGCGGCTACACCTTC. This sequence encodes CASSLTTGRRGYTF. Based on the CDR3 plus reference TRBV7-3 and TRBJ1-2, the full variable domain is GAGVSQTPSNKVTEKGKYVELRCDPISGHTALYWYRQSLGQGPEFLIYFQGTGAADDSGLPNDRFFAVRPEGSVSTLKIQRTERGDSAVYLCASSLTTGRRGYTFGSGTRLTVV.

The chain combines TRBV9 with TRBJ1-1, with a tentative D call TRBD1 (5 bases). V gave up 0 bases and J gave up 2 bases, with 11 bases separating them. Germline assignment: CDR1 SGDLS and CDR2 YYNGEE. The CDR3 covers 15 residues. CDR3 DNA: TGTGCCAGCAGCGTAGGAGCAGGGTTAAACACTGAAGCTTTCTTT. Translating it yields CASSVGAGLNTEAFF. The whole variable domain, remainder taken from reference TRBV9 and TRBJ1-1, is DSGVTQTPKHLITATGQRVTLRCSPRSGDLSVYWYQQSLDQGLQFLIQYYNGEERAKGNILERFSAQQFPDLHSELNLSSLELGDSALYFCASSVGAGLNTEAFFGQGTRLTVV.

The chain recombines TRBV4-1 with TRBJ2-7; 7 bases align to TRBD1. This CDR3 has 15 amino acids. From germline, CDR1 is MGHRA and CDR2 YSYEKL. Trimming took 3 bases from V and 2 from J; bases not matched to a gene: 7. CDR3 nucleotide sequence: TGCGCCAGCAGCCATCCCGGGACAGAAACCTACGAGCAGTACTTC. It encodes CASSHPGTETYEQYF.

This chain links TRBV4-1 with TRBJ2-1, with 7 bases that match TRBD2. Trimming removed 1 base from V and 4 bases from J; junction bases left unmatched: 4. Germline V lookup: CDR1 MGHRA, CDR2 YSYEKL. The CDR3 is made up of 15 amino acids. The chain's CDR3 is CASSQGAGVYNEQFF. The CDR3, as DNA: TGCGCCAGCAGCCAAGGGGCGGGGGTTTACAATGAGCAGTTCTTC.

The chain uses TRBV30 and TRBJ1-5, with D unresolved. Germline values: CDR1 GTSNPN, CDR2 SVGIG (reference sequence). CDR3 length: 14 residues. V was clipped by 1 base and J by 4 bases, with 11 bases between them. CDR3 sequence (DNA): TGTGCCTGGAGTGAAGTAGGAGTGAATCAGCCCCAGCATTTT. It yields the protein CAWSEVGVNQPQHF.

This clone occurred once. The rearrangement links TRBV5-4 to TRBJ1-4; a weak D match, TRBD1 (5 bases). With 0 bases removed from V and 4 bases from J, the gap between germline ends came to 10 bases. The CDR3 length is 15 residues. CDR1 is SGHNT and CDR2 is YYREEE in the germline V gene (reference sequence). The CDR3 protein is CASSLGQNYNEKLFF. The CDR3 bases are TGTGCCAGCAGCTTGGGACAGAACTATAATGAAAAACTGTTTTTT.

V gene TRBV5-1 combines with J gene TRBJ1-1; 10 bases are shared with TRBD1. CDR1 is SGHRS and CDR2 is YFSETQ in the germline V gene. The CDR3 has 14 residues. V was clipped by 4 bases and J by 7 bases; unmatched bases: 7. In DNA, the CDR3 is TGCGCCAGCAGCATAGAGGGACAGGGGCTTGAAGCTTTCTTT. This gives the protein CASSIEGQGLEAFF.

The chain carries TRBV11-3 and TRBJ2-7, with TRBD2 matching over 9 bases. The CDR3 is 15 amino acids. V was clipped by 4 bases and J by 5 bases; unmatched bases: 9. CDR1 is SGHNT and CDR2 is YENEEA in the germline V gene. The CDR3 nucleotides are TGTGCCAGCAGCTGGGGTAGCGGGAGAAACCACGAGCAGTACTTC. Translation: CASSWGSGRNHEQYF.

The chain couples TRBV5-1 to TRBJ2-5, with D hard to call. The CDR3 extends over 11 amino acids. CDR1 is SGHRS, CDR2 YFSETQ, per germline. Trimming took off 4 bases at V and 2 bases at J, with 3 bases between the two ends. DNA of the CDR3: TGCGCCAGCAGCCTGCAAGAGACCCAGTACTTC. This encodes CASSLQETQYF.

To note about this clone: The junction differs from germline at one of its ends, possibly a read error. The V call is TRBV25-1, the J call TRBJ1-1, with D perhaps TRBD1 (6 bases). CDR1 is MGHDK, CDR2 SYGVNS, per germline. The CDR3 extends over 13 amino acids. CDR3: CASSGDNNNEAFF. In DNA form, the CDR3 reads TGTGCCAGCAGTGGGGACAATAACAATGAAGCTTTCTTT.

This clone was counted a few times. V is TRBV11-2 and J is TRBJ1-1; D is uncertain. CDR3 length equals 12 residues. Germline CDR1 SGHAT, CDR2 FQNNGV. Trimming pared 5 bases from V and 8 bases from J, leaving 12 bases between. The CDR3 is CASSRLATEAFF. The CDR3 coding sequence is TGTGCCAGCAGCCGACTGGCCACAGAAGCTTTCTTT.

The genes are TRBV12-5 and TRBJ1-4, with D uncertain. Germline loops: CDR1 LGHNT, CDR2 FRNRAP. This CDR3 spans 14 amino acids. V dropped 5 bases and J dropped 5 bases, with 12 bases sitting between them. The chain's CDR3 is CASGPRGGNEKLFF. The CDR3 DNA is TGTGCTAGTGGTCCACGCGGCGGGAATGAAAAACTGTTTTTT.

The chain employs TRBV5-4 and TRBJ1-4; the match to TRBD1 covers 10 bases. CDR1 and CDR2 from the germline V gene are SGHNT and YYREEE (reference sequence). V lost 4 bases to trimming and J lost 7 bases; unmatched junction nucleotides: 10. CDR3 length: 16 residues. DNA of the CDR3: TGTGCCAGCAGCCCCACCCCGGGACAGGGGAGTGAAAAACTGTTTTTT. This gives the protein CASSPTPGQGSEKLFF.

The chain has TRBV18 and TRBJ1-2; 7 bases are shared with TRBD1. The CDR3 is made up of 12 amino acids. Unmatched junction bases numbered 3, after V lost 9 bases and J lost 2 bases. Germline loops: CDR1 KGHSH, CDR2 LQKENI. As DNA, the CDR3 is TGTGCCAGTTTGGGACAGAACTATGGCTACACCTTC. It codes for CASLGQNYGYTF.

V gene TRBV5-1 combines with J gene TRBJ2-2; no clear D gene. This CDR3 has 12 residues. Germline values: CDR1 SGHRS, CDR2 YFSETQ. Between the trimmed V and J ends, which lost 0 bases and 6 bases, there was a span of 3 bases. The CDR3 DNA reads TGCGCCAGCAGCTTGGCTGCCGGGGAGCTGTTTTTT. Protein product: CASSLAAGELFF.

This clone came up once. This chain connects TRBV6-6 to TRBJ1-5, with D unclear. Trimming pared 11 bases from V and 3 bases from J, leaving 14 bases between. CDR1 MNHNY and CDR2 SVGAGI come from the germline V gene (reference sequence). This CDR3 is built from 13 residues. DNA of the CDR3: TGTGCCGGAGGAAGGGTCAACAATCAGCCCCAGCATTTT. Its protein is CAGGRVNNQPQHF.

V usage is TRBV7-2 and J usage is TRBJ2-5, with 7 nucleotides matching TRBD2. The J segment lost 5 bases and the V segment lost 5 bases, leaving 11 bases of the junction unmatched. CDR1 SGHTA and CDR2 FQGNSA come from the germline V gene. The CDR3 is made up of 15 amino acids. The CDR3 coding sequence is TGTGCCAGCAGCCAGAGGCGCCCCGGGAGGGAGACCCAGTACTTC. Translation: CASSQRRPGRETQYF.

The V call is TRBV29-1, the J call TRBJ1-2; D unresolved. This CDR3 is 10 amino acids long. CDR1 is SQVTM, CDR2 ANQGSEA, per germline. With 7 bases removed from V and 5 bases from J, the gap between germline ends came to 8 bases. The CDR3 region is CSADFYGYTF. The CDR3 region has the DNA TGCAGCGCGGACTTTTATGGCTACACCTTC.

V gene TRBV30 combines with J gene TRBJ1-1, with D tentatively TRBD1 (5 bases). This CDR3 has 13 amino acids. V lost 3 bases to trimming and J lost 1 base, with 9 bases between them. Germline V CDR1 and CDR2: GTSNPN, SVGIG (reference sequence). The CDR3 DNA reads TGTGCCTGGAGGAACAGGTCGAACACTGAAGCTTTCTTT. Translated: CAWRNRSNTEAFF.

The V call is TRBV28, the J call TRBJ1-2; D unclear. The CDR3 runs to 15 residues. Germline values: CDR1 MDHEN, CDR2 SYDVKM. Trimming removed 6 bases from V and 1 base from J, with 15 bases in between. CDR3: CASSFTGDFNYGYTF. The CDR3, as DNA: TGTGCCAGCAGCTTTACGGGAGACTTTAACTATGGCTACACCTTC.

The chain couples TRBV11-2 to TRBJ2-2; unclear D gene. V lost 5 bases, J lost 1 base, and 8 bases lay in between. Germline lookup yields CDR1 SGHAT and CDR2 FQNNGV. The CDR3 runs 14 residues. The CDR3 here is CASSHQRNTGELFF. As DNA, the CDR3 is TGTGCCAGCAGCCATCAGCGGAACACCGGGGAGCTGTTTTTT. The full variable domain, in which reference TRBV11-2 and TRBJ2-2 provide the parts outside the CDR3, is EAGVAQSPRYKIIEKRQSVAFWCNPISGHATLYWYQQILGQGPKLLIQFQNNGVVDDSQLPKDRFSAERLKGVDSTLKIQPAKLEDSAVYLCASSHQRNTGELFFGEGSRLTVL.

This clone was found a few times. V and J are TRBV28 and TRBJ2-3, with a tentative D call TRBD2 (6 bases). V lost 1 base and J lost 1, with 9 bases in between. Per germline, CDR1 MDHEN and CDR2 SYDVKM. The CDR3 sequence is 15 residues long. This chain's CDR3 is CASSLSGGGTDTQYF. The CDR3 DNA reads TGTGCCAGCAGTTTATCGGGCGGGGGCACAGATACGCAGTATTTT.

The chain uses TRBV5-1 and TRBJ1-1, with D possibly TRBD1 on 5 matching bases. Germline V gene sequence: CDR1 SGHRS, CDR2 YFSETQ. V was clipped by 0 bases and J by 2 bases, with 8 bases between them. The CDR3 has 14 amino acids. CDR3 DNA sequence: TGCGCCAGCAGCTTGGTTCAGGGAAACACTGAAGCTTTCTTT. Its protein is CASSLVQGNTEAFF.

This clone appeared a few times. CDR3: CASIRDTNQPQHF. Written as DNA, the CDR3 is TGTGCCAGCATCCGGGACACCAATCAGCCCCAGCATTTT. V and J are TRBV2 and TRBJ1-5, with a possible D match to TRBD1 (6 bases). Trimming shortened V by 7 bases and J by 3 bases, and 10 bases separated the two germline ends. CDR3 length equals 13 residues. The germline V gene has CDR1 SNHLY and CDR2 FYNNEI.

In nucleotides, the CDR3 is TGCGCCAGCAGCTCGGGACTAGCGGGAGGGCCTTACAATGAGCAGTTCTTC. Amino acid sequence: CASSSGLAGGPYNEQFF. The chain employs TRBV5-1 and TRBJ2-1; TRBD2 matches 16 bases. CDR1 and CDR2 (germline): SGHRS, YFSETQ. The CDR3 has 17 amino acids. Trimming at V came to 3 bases and at J to 4 bases, leaving 4 bases not matched to a gene.